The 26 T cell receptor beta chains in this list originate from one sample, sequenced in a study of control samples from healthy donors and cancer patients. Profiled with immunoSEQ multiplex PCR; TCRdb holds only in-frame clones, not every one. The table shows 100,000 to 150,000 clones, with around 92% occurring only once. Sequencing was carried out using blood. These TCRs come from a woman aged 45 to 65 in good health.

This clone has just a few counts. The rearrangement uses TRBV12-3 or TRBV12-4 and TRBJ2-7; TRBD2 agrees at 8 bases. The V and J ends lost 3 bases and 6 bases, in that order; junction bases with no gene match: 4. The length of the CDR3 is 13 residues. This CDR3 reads CASSFPGGSEQYF. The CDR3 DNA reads TGTGCCAGCAGTTTCCCGGGGGGGAGCGAGCAGTACTTC.

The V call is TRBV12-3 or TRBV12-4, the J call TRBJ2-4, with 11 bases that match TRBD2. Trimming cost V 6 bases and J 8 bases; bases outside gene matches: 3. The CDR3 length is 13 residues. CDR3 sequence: CASRTSGGHIQYF. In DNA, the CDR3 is TGTGCCAGCAGAACTAGCGGGGGACACATTCAGTACTTC.

The CDR3 coding sequence is TGTGCCAGCGACTCTAGCGGGAGAACTTTAGATACGCAGTATTTT. As protein: CASDSSGRTLDTQYF. This sequence joins TRBV28 and TRBJ2-3, with 10 bases lining up with TRBD2. V was clipped by 8 bases and J by 5 bases; unmatched bases: 10. Germline lookup yields CDR1 MDHEN and CDR2 SYDVKM. The CDR3 length is 15 residues.

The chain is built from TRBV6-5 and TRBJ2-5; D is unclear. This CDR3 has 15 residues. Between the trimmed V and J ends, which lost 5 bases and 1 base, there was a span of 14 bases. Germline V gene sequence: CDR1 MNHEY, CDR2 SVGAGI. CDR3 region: CASSLSPAPQETQYF. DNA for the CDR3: TGTGCCAGCAGTCTGTCCCCCGCGCCCCAAGAGACCCAGTACTTC.

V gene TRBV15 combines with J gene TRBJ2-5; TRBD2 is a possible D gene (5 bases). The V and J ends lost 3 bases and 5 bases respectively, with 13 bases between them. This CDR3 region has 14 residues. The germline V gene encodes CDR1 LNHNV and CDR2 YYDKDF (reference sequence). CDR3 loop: CATSRDLSRETQYF. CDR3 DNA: TGTGCCACCAGCAGGGACTTGAGTCGGGAGACCCAGTACTTC.

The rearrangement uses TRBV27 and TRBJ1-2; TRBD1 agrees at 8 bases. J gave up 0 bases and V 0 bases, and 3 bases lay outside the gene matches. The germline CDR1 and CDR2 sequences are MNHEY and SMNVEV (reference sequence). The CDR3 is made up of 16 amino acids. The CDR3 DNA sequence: TGTGCCAGCAGTTTATCCGGACAGGGATCTAACTATGGCTACACCTTC. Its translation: CASSLSGQGSNYGYTF.

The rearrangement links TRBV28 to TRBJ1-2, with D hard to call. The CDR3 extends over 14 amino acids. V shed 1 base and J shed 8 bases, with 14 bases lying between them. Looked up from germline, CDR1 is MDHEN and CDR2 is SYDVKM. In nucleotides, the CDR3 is TGTGCCAGCAGTTTATCCGAGCCTGCGGGAGGCTACACCTTC. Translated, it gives CASSLSEPAGGYTF.

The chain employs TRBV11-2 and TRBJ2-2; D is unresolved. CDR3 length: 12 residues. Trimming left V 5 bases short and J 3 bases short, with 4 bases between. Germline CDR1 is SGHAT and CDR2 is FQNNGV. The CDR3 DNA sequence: TGTGCCAGCAGCGAGTACACCGGGGAGCTGTTTTTT. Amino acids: CASSEYTGELFF.

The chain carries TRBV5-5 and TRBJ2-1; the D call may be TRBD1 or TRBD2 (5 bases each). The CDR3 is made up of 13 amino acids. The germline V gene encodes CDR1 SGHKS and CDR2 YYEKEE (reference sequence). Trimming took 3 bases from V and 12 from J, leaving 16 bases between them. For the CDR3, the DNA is TGTGCCAGCAGCTCGGCACCGGATGGGGGGCAGTTCTTC. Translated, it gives CASSSAPDGGQFF.

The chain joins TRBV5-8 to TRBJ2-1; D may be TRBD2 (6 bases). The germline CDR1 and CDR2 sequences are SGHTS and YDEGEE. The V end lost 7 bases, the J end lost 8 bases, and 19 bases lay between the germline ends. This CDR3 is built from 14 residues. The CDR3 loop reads CASHHRGGKDEQFF. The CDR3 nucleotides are TGTGCCAGCCACCATCGAGGCGGGAAGGATGAGCAGTTCTTC.

The DNA of the CDR3 is TGTGCCAGCAGCTTAGACAGCTACAATGAGCAGTTCTTC. Protein sequence: CASSLDSYNEQFF. The chain combines TRBV7-9 with TRBJ2-1; D unresolved. The CDR3 is 13 residues long. V was clipped by 1 base and J by 3 bases, with 4 bases between them. Germline CDR1 is SEHNR and CDR2 is FQNEAQ (reference sequence).

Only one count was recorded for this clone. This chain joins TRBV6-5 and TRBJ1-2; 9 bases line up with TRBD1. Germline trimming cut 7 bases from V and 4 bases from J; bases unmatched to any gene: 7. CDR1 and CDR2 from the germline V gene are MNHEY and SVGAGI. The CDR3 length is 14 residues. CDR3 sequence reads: CASTWTGVSYGYTF. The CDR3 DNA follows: TGTGCCAGCACCTGGACAGGGGTTAGCTATGGCTACACCTTC.

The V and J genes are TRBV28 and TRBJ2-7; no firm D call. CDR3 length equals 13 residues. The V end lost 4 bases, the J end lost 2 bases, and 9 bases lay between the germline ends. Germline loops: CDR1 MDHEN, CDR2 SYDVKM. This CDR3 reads CASSSLNAYEQYF. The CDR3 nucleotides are TGTGCCAGCAGTTCGCTCAATGCCTACGAGCAGTACTTC.

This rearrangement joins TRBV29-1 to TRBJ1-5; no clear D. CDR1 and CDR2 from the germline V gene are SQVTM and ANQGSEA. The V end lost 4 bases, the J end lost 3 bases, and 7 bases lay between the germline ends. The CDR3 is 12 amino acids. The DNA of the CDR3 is TGCAGCGTTGCCGGGGTCAATCAGCCCCAGCATTTT. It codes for CSVAGVNQPQHF.

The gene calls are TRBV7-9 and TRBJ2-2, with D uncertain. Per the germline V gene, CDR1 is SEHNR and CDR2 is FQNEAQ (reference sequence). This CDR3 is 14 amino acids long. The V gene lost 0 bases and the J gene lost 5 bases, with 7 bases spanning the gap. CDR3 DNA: TGTGCCAGCAGCTTAGCTGTGAGGACCGGGGAGCTGTTTTTT. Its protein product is CASSLAVRTGELFF.

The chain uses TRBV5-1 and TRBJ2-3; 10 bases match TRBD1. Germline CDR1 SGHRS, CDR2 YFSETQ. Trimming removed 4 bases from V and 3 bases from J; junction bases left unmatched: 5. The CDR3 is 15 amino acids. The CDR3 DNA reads TGCGCCAGCAGCAAGGGACAGGGGTCGACAGATACGCAGTATTTT. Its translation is CASSKGQGSTDTQYF.

CDR3 in DNA: TGTGCCAGCAGTTACTCTGGCCAGACCTCTGGAAACACCATATATTTT. It yields the protein CASSYSGQTSGNTIYF. This chain connects TRBV6-5 to TRBJ1-3; no firm D call. The germline V and J ends were trimmed by 0 bases and 0 bases, with 9 bases remaining between them. CDR1 MNHEY and CDR2 SVGAGI come from the germline V gene. The CDR3 spans 16 residues.

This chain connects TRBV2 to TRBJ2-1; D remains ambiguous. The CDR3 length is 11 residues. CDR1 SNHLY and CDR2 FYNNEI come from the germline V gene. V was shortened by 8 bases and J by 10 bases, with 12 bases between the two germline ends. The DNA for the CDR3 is TGTGCCAGCCGCCGAGATGCGGAGCAGTTCTTC. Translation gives CASRRDAEQFF.

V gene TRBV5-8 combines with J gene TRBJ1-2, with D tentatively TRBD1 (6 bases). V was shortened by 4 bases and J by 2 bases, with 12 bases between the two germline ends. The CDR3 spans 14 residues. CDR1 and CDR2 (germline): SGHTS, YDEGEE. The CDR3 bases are TGTGCCAGCAGCGTTACCGGACAGAACTATGGCTACACCTTC. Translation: CASSVTGQNYGYTF.

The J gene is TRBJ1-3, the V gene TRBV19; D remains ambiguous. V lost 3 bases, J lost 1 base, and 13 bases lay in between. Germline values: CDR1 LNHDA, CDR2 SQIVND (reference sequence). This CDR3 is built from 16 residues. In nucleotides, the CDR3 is TGTGCCAGTAGTATGGTAGGACCAGCGTCTGGAAACACCATATATTTT. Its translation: CASSMVGPASGNTIYF.

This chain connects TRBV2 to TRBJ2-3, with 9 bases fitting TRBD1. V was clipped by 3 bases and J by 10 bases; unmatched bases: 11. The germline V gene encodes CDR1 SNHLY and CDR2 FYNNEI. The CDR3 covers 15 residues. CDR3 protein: CASSDRTGDDKAQYF. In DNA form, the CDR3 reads TGTGCCAGCAGTGATAGGACAGGGGACGATAAGGCGCAGTATTTT.

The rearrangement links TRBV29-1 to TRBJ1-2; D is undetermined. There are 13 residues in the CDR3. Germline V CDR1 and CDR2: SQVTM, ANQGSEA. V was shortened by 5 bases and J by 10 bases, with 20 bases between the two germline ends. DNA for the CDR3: TGCAGCGTTTCAGCGCTAGCGGGGAGTGACTACACCTTC. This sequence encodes CSVSALAGSDYTF.

Here the CDR3 reads CASSTTGGQYGYTF. The CDR3 nucleotides are TGTGCCAGTAGTACCACGGGGGGCCAATATGGCTACACCTTC. This chain links TRBV19 with TRBJ1-2, with D possibly TRBD1 on 6 matching bases. V was trimmed by 4 bases and J by 5 bases, leaving 14 bases between them. The CDR3 contains 14 residues. Germline V CDR1 and CDR2: LNHDA, SQIVND (reference sequence).

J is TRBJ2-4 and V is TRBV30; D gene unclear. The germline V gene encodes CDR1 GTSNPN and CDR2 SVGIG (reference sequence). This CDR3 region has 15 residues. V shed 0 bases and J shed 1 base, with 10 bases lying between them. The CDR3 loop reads CAWSVRSSAKNIQYF. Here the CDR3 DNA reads TGTGCCTGGAGTGTACGATCTTCTGCCAAAAACATTCAGTACTTC.

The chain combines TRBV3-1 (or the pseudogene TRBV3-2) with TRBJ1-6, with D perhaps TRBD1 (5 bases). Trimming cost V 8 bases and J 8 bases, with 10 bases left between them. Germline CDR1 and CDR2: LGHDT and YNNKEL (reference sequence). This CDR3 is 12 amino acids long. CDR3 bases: TGTGCCAGCTCCAGGGTGGATTCACCCCTCCACTTT. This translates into CASSRVDSPLHF.

CDR3 loop: CASSTGGNSPLHF. The CDR3, as DNA: TGTGCCAGTAGTACAGGGGGCAATTCACCCCTCCACTTT. The chain carries TRBV19 and TRBJ1-6; 8 bases line up with TRBD1. CDR1 LNHDA and CDR2 SQIVND come from the germline V gene (reference sequence). V dropped 4 bases and J dropped 7; count of bases not matched to a gene: 0. The CDR3 consists of 13 residues.